The rows below give T cell receptor beta chains drawn from one sample of a study of control samples from healthy donors and cancer patients. Libraries were prepared by immunoSEQ multiplex PCR; TCRdb keeps only in-frame clonotypes and omits some of them. This sample has 170,000 or so clones, with about 91% found just once. The sequenced sample consisted of blood. Receptors originate from a woman between 40 and 50 years old in good health. Each CDR3 is given with its conserved first and last residue. A D gene is named only where the DNA matches it firmly. Some rows mark clone size as missing; the rest say once, few, many or name a class of expanded clone.

cdr3_nt: TGCGCCAGCAGCTTACTAGCGGGGGGGCCCGGGACCCAGTACTTC
cdr3_aa: CASSLLAGGPGTQYF
d_call: TRBD2
v_call: TRBV5-1
j_call: TRBJ2-5
clone_size: .

cdr3_nt: TGTGCCAGTAATTCCCAGGGGGTAGGGTATGGCTACACCTTC
cdr3_aa: CASNSQGVGYGYTF
d_call: TRBD1
v_call: TRBV19
j_call: TRBJ1-2
clone_size: .

cdr3_nt: TGTGCCAGCTCGCCTAACAGGGATCCTGGAAACACCATATATTTT
cdr3_aa: CASSPNRDPGNTIYF
d_call: .
v_call: TRBV18
j_call: TRBJ1-3
clone_size: .

cdr3_nt: TGTGCCAGCAGTGACACAGGGGGCTATGGCTACACCTTC
cdr3_aa: CASSDTGGYGYTF
d_call: TRBD1
v_call: TRBV6-1
j_call: TRBJ1-2
clone_size: .

cdr3_nt: TGTGCCAGCAGGACTGACGAGTGGGATACGCAGTATTTT
cdr3_aa: CASRTDEWDTQYF
d_call: .
v_call: TRBV28
j_call: TRBJ2-3
clone_size: .

cdr3_nt: TGTGCCAGCAGCTTGACAGGGGACGAGCAGTACTTC
cdr3_aa: CASSLTGDEQYF
d_call: TRBD1
v_call: TRBV7-2
j_call: TRBJ2-7
clone_size: .

cdr3_nt: TGTGCCAGCAGTCCCGACAGGGAAAAGGGCTACACCTTC
cdr3_aa: CASSPDREKGYTF
d_call: TRBD1
v_call: TRBV2
j_call: TRBJ1-2
clone_size: once

cdr3_nt: TGCAGCGTTGAAGATCAGGCGGACACTGAAGCTTTCTTT
cdr3_aa: CSVEDQADTEAFF
d_call: .
v_call: TRBV29-1
j_call: TRBJ1-1
clone_size: .

cdr3_nt: TGCAGCGTTGAACGTAGCGGGGGAATCACAGATACGCAGTATTTT
cdr3_aa: CSVERSGGITDTQYF
d_call: TRBD2
v_call: TRBV29-1
j_call: TRBJ2-3
clone_size: .

cdr3_nt: TGCAGCGTGACTAGCGGTTACAATGAGCAGTTCTTC
cdr3_aa: CSVTSGYNEQFF
d_call: TRBD2
v_call: TRBV29-1
j_call: TRBJ2-1
clone_size: .

cdr3_nt: TGTGTCAGAAGCTGTGGGTCCTACGAGCAGTACTTC
cdr3_aa: CVRSCGSYEQYF
d_call: .
v_call: TRBV7-5
j_call: TRBJ2-7
clone_size: .

cdr3_nt: TGTGCCAGCAGCTTGCTAGGGGCCAATGAGCAGTTCTTC
cdr3_aa: CASSLLGANEQFF
d_call: .
v_call: TRBV5-4
j_call: TRBJ2-1
clone_size: .

cdr3_nt: TGTGCCAGTAGTAAATTCCCCGAGGGGTTGCAGGGACTCTATGGCTACACCTTC
cdr3_aa: CASSKFPEGLQGLYGYTF
d_call: .
v_call: TRBV19
j_call: TRBJ1-2
clone_size: once

cdr3_nt: TGTGCCAGCAGTTCCCTTGGAGAAAAACTGTTTTTT
cdr3_aa: CASSSLGEKLFF
d_call: .
v_call: TRBV12-3/TRBV12-4
j_call: TRBJ1-4
clone_size: .

cdr3_nt: TGTGCCAGCAGCTCCCTGGGGCGGGGCACAGATACGCAGTATTTT
cdr3_aa: CASSSLGRGTDTQYF
d_call: .
v_call: TRBV7-9
j_call: TRBJ2-3
clone_size: .

cdr3_nt: TGTGCCAGCAGCTCGACAGGGAGAACTGAAGCTTTCTTT
cdr3_aa: CASSSTGRTEAFF
d_call: TRBD1
v_call: TRBV7-3
j_call: TRBJ1-1
clone_size: once

cdr3_nt: TGTGCCACACAAAGGACACCCTCTGGAAACACCATATATTTT
cdr3_aa: CATQRTPSGNTIYF
d_call: .
v_call: TRBV7-2
j_call: TRBJ1-3
clone_size: .

cdr3_nt: TGTGCCAGCAGCCAAGATTCTGGTCAGGCTACCTATGGCTACACCTTC
cdr3_aa: CASSQDSGQATYGYTF
d_call: .
v_call: TRBV4-2
j_call: TRBJ1-2
clone_size: once

cdr3_nt: TGTGCCAGCAGCTTAACTATGATCCCGGGACAGTATAATTCACCCCTCCACTTT
cdr3_aa: CASSLTMIPGQYNSPLHF
d_call: TRBD1
v_call: TRBV7-2
j_call: TRBJ1-6
clone_size: .

cdr3_nt: TGTGCCAGCTCCCCGTCTCGGGACATAAATGAAAAACTGTTTTTT
cdr3_aa: CASSPSRDINEKLFF
d_call: .
v_call: TRBV18
j_call: TRBJ1-4
clone_size: .

cdr3_nt: TGTGCCAGCAAAGAGCATCCGGGGGTTCGGGCCAACGTCCTGACTTTC
cdr3_aa: CASKEHPGVRANVLTF
d_call: .
v_call: TRBV19
j_call: TRBJ2-6
clone_size: .

cdr3_nt: TGCGCCAGCAGCCAAGAATGGGACAGGGCCCCGGTTGCAGGAAACACCATATATTTT
cdr3_aa: CASSQEWDRAPVAGNTIYF
d_call: TRBD1
v_call: TRBV4-1
j_call: TRBJ1-3
clone_size: .

cdr3_nt: TGTGCCACCAGCATTATTAGTGGAGTAACTGAAGCTTTCTTT
cdr3_aa: CATSIISGVTEAFF
d_call: .
v_call: TRBV15
j_call: TRBJ1-1
clone_size: .

cdr3_nt: TGCGCCAGCCGCCTGGGCGAGACAGATACGCAGTATTTT
cdr3_aa: CASRLGETDTQYF
d_call: .
v_call: TRBV5-1
j_call: TRBJ2-3
clone_size: few

cdr3_nt: TGTGCCAGCAGCCCAAAGGGTTGGGAAAAACTGTTTTTT
cdr3_aa: CASSPKGWEKLFF
d_call: .
v_call: TRBV16
j_call: TRBJ1-4
clone_size: .

cdr3_nt: TGTGCCAGCAGCTTAAGGGCCACTGAAGCTTTCTTT
cdr3_aa: CASSLRATEAFF
d_call: .
v_call: TRBV7-9
j_call: TRBJ1-1
clone_size: .

cdr3_nt: TGTGCCAGTAGTTCCTATGAAGCTTTCTTT
cdr3_aa: CASSSYEAFF
d_call: .
v_call: TRBV19
j_call: TRBJ1-1
clone_size: .

cdr3_nt: TGTGCCAGCAGCTTTTCACAGGCCCAGCCCCAGCATTTT
cdr3_aa: CASSFSQAQPQHF
d_call: .
v_call: TRBV7-9
j_call: TRBJ1-5
clone_size: .

cdr3_nt: TGTGCCAGCACAACAAGACTAAACCCCTACGAGCAGTACTTC
cdr3_aa: CASTTRLNPYEQYF
d_call: .
v_call: TRBV6-5
j_call: TRBJ2-7
clone_size: .

cdr3_nt: TGTGCCAGCAGCTTGGTTGGCGACAGTGCGGGCTACACCTTC
cdr3_aa: CASSLVGDSAGYTF
d_call: .
v_call: TRBV5-4
j_call: TRBJ1-2
clone_size: .

cdr3_nt: TGTGCCAGCAGCCCAGACTGGAACACTGAAGCTTTCTTT
cdr3_aa: CASSPDWNTEAFF
d_call: .
v_call: TRBV5-4
j_call: TRBJ1-1
clone_size: few

cdr3_nt: TGTGCCAGCAGTTCTCCCAGGAGGGCTCAGTACTTC
cdr3_aa: CASSSPRRAQYF
d_call: .
v_call: TRBV6-5
j_call: TRBJ2-4
clone_size: .

cdr3_nt: TGTGCCAGCAGTGAAGAGAGGTACGAGCAGTACTTC
cdr3_aa: CASSEERYEQYF
d_call: .
v_call: TRBV2
j_call: TRBJ2-7
clone_size: .

cdr3_nt: TGCGCCAGCAGTTCGGGCTCCCCGTACACTGAAGCTTTCTTT
cdr3_aa: CASSSGSPYTEAFF
d_call: .
v_call: TRBV5-1
j_call: TRBJ1-1
clone_size: .

cdr3_nt: TGTGCCAGAAGCCCTCCCCGGGCTCAGGGATCACCCCTCCACTTT
cdr3_aa: CARSPPRAQGSPLHF
d_call: .
v_call: TRBV7-5
j_call: TRBJ1-6
clone_size: .

cdr3_nt: TGTGCCAGCAGCGGTGCCGGGACTAGCGGGAACAATGAGCAGTTCTTC
cdr3_aa: CASSGAGTSGNNEQFF
d_call: TRBD2
v_call: TRBV13
j_call: TRBJ2-1
clone_size: .

cdr3_nt: TGTGCCAGCTCACCACCAAGGGGATCGAACACTGAAGCTTTCTTT
cdr3_aa: CASSPPRGSNTEAFF
d_call: .
v_call: TRBV18
j_call: TRBJ1-1
clone_size: .

cdr3_nt: TGCGCCAGCAGTGAGGCTTTAGTAGCGGGACGCACAGATACGCAGTATTTT
cdr3_aa: CASSEALVAGRTDTQYF
d_call: TRBD2
v_call: TRBV10-1
j_call: TRBJ2-3
clone_size: few

cdr3_nt: TGCGCCAGCAGGTCTTTCGGGACCGGGGAGCTGTTTTTT
cdr3_aa: CASRSFGTGELFF
d_call: .
v_call: TRBV4-1
j_call: TRBJ2-2
clone_size: .

cdr3_nt: TGTGCCAGCAGCGAGCCGGGAGTTAGCGGGGGGAGCTCCTACAATGAGCAGTTCTTC
cdr3_aa: CASSEPGVSGGSSYNEQFF
d_call: TRBD2
v_call: TRBV5-6
j_call: TRBJ2-1
clone_size: .

cdr3_nt: TGTGCCAGCTCACCACCGCCAGGGGAAAACATTCAGTACTTC
cdr3_aa: CASSPPPGENIQYF
d_call: .
v_call: TRBV18
j_call: TRBJ2-4
clone_size: .

cdr3_nt: TGTGCCAGTAGTTACGGGGAATCCTACGAGCAGTACTTC
cdr3_aa: CASSYGESYEQYF
d_call: .
v_call: TRBV19
j_call: TRBJ2-7
clone_size: .

cdr3_nt: TGTGCCAGCAGTCACCAAAAAGACTATGGCTACACCTTC
cdr3_aa: CASSHQKDYGYTF
d_call: .
v_call: TRBV12-3/TRBV12-4
j_call: TRBJ1-2
clone_size: .

cdr3_nt: TGTGCCAGCAGCGAGGACTGGGATCAGCCCCAGCATTTT
cdr3_aa: CASSEDWDQPQHF
d_call: .
v_call: TRBV7-9
j_call: TRBJ1-5
clone_size: .

cdr3_nt: TGTGCCAGCAGCGTGGGGGGAGGACAGTGGGAAAGCTCTGGAAACACCATATATTTT
cdr3_aa: CASSVGGGQWESSGNTIYF
d_call: .
v_call: TRBV9
j_call: TRBJ1-3
clone_size: .

cdr3_nt: TGCGCCAGCAGCCCTGTGGGGGGGTGGGATGGCTACACCTTC
cdr3_aa: CASSPVGGWDGYTF
d_call: .
v_call: TRBV4-1
j_call: TRBJ1-2
clone_size: .

cdr3_nt: TGCGCCAGCAGTGGGAGGCCATGGGAGTCCACCGCCGGAAGGGCCTACAATGAGCAGTTCTTC
cdr3_aa: CASSGRPWESTAGRAYNEQFF
d_call: .
v_call: TRBV10-1
j_call: TRBJ2-1
clone_size: .

cdr3_nt: TGTGCCAGCAGTGGAACGCTAGGGACAGAAAGGGCTTTCTTT
cdr3_aa: CASSGTLGTERAFF
d_call: TRBD1
v_call: TRBV27
j_call: TRBJ1-1
clone_size: .

cdr3_nt: TGTGCCAGCAGCTCAAGAGATGACCGATCAGATACGCAGTATTTT
cdr3_aa: CASSSRDDRSDTQYF
d_call: .
v_call: TRBV13
j_call: TRBJ2-3
clone_size: .